A single sample is the source of the 24 T cell receptor beta chains below, sequenced in a study of cytomegalovirus exposure and HLA in healthy donors. PCR primers comprised 60 Vbeta and 13 Jbeta primers. Sequencing was performed with immunoSEQ multiplex PCR; in TCRdb, only in-frame clones are kept and a portion is missing. The sample has some 160,000 clones, 70% to 90% seen once. Source material: PBMCs. These receptors all come from a man aged 25 to 40 in good health and CMV-seropositive.

The J gene is TRBJ2-1, the V gene TRBV4-3, with 8 bases matching TRBD2. Germline V gives CDR1 LGHNA, CDR2 YSLEER. The CDR3 sequence is 17 residues long. The junction had 8 bases not matched to a gene; V was cut back by 2 bases and J by 2 bases. The CDR3: CASSQSSTSGTYNEQFF. CDR3 in DNA: TGCGCCAGCAGCCAAAGTAGTACTAGCGGAACCTACAATGAGCAGTTCTTC.

Here the CDR3 DNA reads TGTGCCAGCTCACCACGGGACAGGAGGGAGACCCAGTACTTC. Protein: CASSPRDRRETQYF. The genes are TRBV18 and TRBJ2-5; 8 positions agree with TRBD1. V was pared by 1 base and J by 5 bases, with 3 bases of the junction left unmatched. The germline gives CDR1 KGHSH, CDR2 LQKENI. This CDR3 spans 14 amino acids.

This clone was seen only a few times. The rearrangement joins TRBV13 to TRBJ1-1; D gene unclear. Per germline, CDR1 PRHDT and CDR2 FYEKMQ (reference sequence). The CDR3 is 15 amino acids. The V and J ends lost 5 bases and 7 bases respectively, with 20 bases between them. The CDR3 DNA reads TGTGCCAGCAGCCTCCGATGGGGAGGTGTGGTTGAAGCTTTCTTT. As protein: CASSLRWGGVVEAFF.

This clone has just one count. Within the sample, other DNA sequences also encode this same CDR3. This CDR3 is CASSPRQGTDTQYF. The CDR3 DNA is TGTGCCAGCTCACCACGACAGGGAACAGATACGCAGTATTTT. The rearrangement uses TRBV18 and TRBJ2-3, with TRBD1 identical over 7 bases. CDR3 length equals 14 residues. V dropped 1 base and J dropped 3; count of bases not matched to a gene: 1. Germline CDR1 reads KGHSH; CDR2 reads LQKENI. The variable domain in full, completed from reference TRBV18 and TRBJ2-3, reads NAGVMQNPRHLVRRRGQEARLRCSPMKGHSHVYWYRQLPEEGLKFMVYLQKENIIDESGMPKERFSAEFPKEGPSILRIQQVVRGDSAAYFCASSPRQGTDTQYFGPGTRLTVL.

This rearrangement joins TRBV15 to TRBJ1-5, with TRBD1 matching over 9 bases. Trimming took 0 bases from V and 6 from J; bases not matched to a gene: 6. Per the germline V gene, CDR1 is LNHNV and CDR2 is YYDKDF (reference sequence). This CDR3 is 16 amino acids long. The CDR3 sequence is CATSRDPGTGIQPQHF. DNA of the CDR3: TGTGCCACCAGCAGAGATCCGGGGACAGGGATTCAGCCCCAGCATTTT.

The gene calls are TRBV28 and TRBJ2-7, with D maybe TRBD2 (6 bases). The V end lost 6 bases, the J end lost 1 base, and 13 bases lay between the germline ends. Germline values: CDR1 MDHEN, CDR2 SYDVKM. The CDR3 extends over 14 amino acids. The CDR3 DNA sequence: TGTGCCAGCAGCCGACCTAGCGCTTCCTACGAGCAGTACTTC. Its protein product is CASSRPSASYEQYF. Using reference TRBV28 and TRBJ2-7 for the parts outside the CDR3, the full variable domain is DVKVTQSSRYLVKRTGEKVFLECVQDMDHENMFWYRQDPGLGLRLIYFSYDVKMKEKGDIPEGYSVSREKKERFSLILESASTNQTSMYLCASSRPSASYEQYFGPGTRLTVT.

This clone was recorded once. The rearrangement uses TRBV4-1 and TRBJ2-2, with 11 nucleotides matching TRBD1. The ends lost 4 bases at V and 6 bases at J; junction bases unmatched: 4. This CDR3 has 15 amino acids. Germline V gene lookup returns CDR1 MGHRA and CDR2 YSYEKL. The chain's CDR3 is CASSLMGQGAGELFF. The DNA of the CDR3 is TGCGCCAGCAGCCTCATGGGACAGGGGGCCGGGGAGCTGTTTTTT.

The chain is built from TRBV27 and TRBJ2-7, with 7 bases aligning to TRBD1. Germline assignment: CDR1 MNHEY and CDR2 SMNVEV (reference sequence). The CDR3 length is 15 residues. With V trimmed by 6 bases and J by 7 bases, 15 bases remained unmatched. CDR3 residues: CASSTWGTASREQYF. CDR3 nucleotide sequence: TGTGCCAGCAGCACTTGGGGGACAGCCTCTAGGGAGCAGTACTTC.

The chain is built from TRBV11-3 and TRBJ2-5; 11 bases fit TRBD1. J was trimmed by 3 bases and V by 6 bases; bases with no gene match: 15. Germline-derived CDR1 and CDR2 are SGHNT and YENEEA. The CDR3 loop spans 18 amino acids. The CDR3 loop reads CASRDRGRWNGREETQYF. The CDR3 bases are TGTGCCAGCAGGGACAGGGGGCGCTGGAACGGGAGGGAAGAGACCCAGTACTTC.

V is TRBV5-6 and J is TRBJ1-1; 12 bases map to TRBD1. J was trimmed by 3 bases and V by 4 bases; bases with no gene match: 13. CDR3 size: 18 residues. The V gene's germline CDR1 is SGHDT and CDR2 YYEEEE. CDR3 protein: CASSVPGTGGDEDTEAFF. The CDR3 DNA is TGTGCCAGCAGCGTACCCGGGACAGGGGGCGATGAGGACACTGAAGCTTTCTTT.

The chain couples TRBV2 to TRBJ2-7; D is perhaps TRBD1 (6 bases). This CDR3 has 13 amino acids. V dropped 4 bases and J dropped 6 bases, with 13 bases sitting between them. Germline assignment: CDR1 SNHLY and CDR2 FYNNEI. The CDR3 protein is CASSATWTAEQYF. The CDR3, as DNA: TGTGCCAGCAGTGCTACCTGGACAGCCGAGCAGTACTTC.

This sequence joins TRBV7-3 and TRBJ2-2, with a tentative D call TRBD2 (5 bases). Between the trimmed V and J ends, which lost 5 bases and 1 base, there was a span of 20 bases. Germline lookup yields CDR1 SGHTA and CDR2 FQGTGA. The CDR3 runs 18 residues. Here the CDR3 reads CASSPYTRSHLNTGELFF. The CDR3 DNA is TGTGCCAGCAGCCCCTATACTAGGAGCCACTTGAACACCGGGGAGCTGTTTTTT.

This chain uses TRBV19 with TRBJ1-1, with D maybe TRBD1 (5 bases). The CDR3 is 13 residues long. Trimming shortened V by 3 bases and J by 1 base, and 6 bases separated the two germline ends. Germline CDR1 and CDR2: LNHDA and SQIVND (reference sequence). CDR3 coding DNA: TGTGCCAGTAGTATTGACAGGAACACTGAAGCTTTCTTT. Amino acids: CASSIDRNTEAFF.

The V and J genes are TRBV5-1 and TRBJ2-5; no clear D. TRBJ2-7 matches the DNA end more closely, so the J call is doubtful. The V gene's germline CDR1 is SGHRS and CDR2 YFSETQ. The CDR3 runs 12 residues. CDR3 loop: CASSLTLDEQYF. The CDR3 DNA reads TGCGCCAGCAGCTTGACCCTAGACGAGCAGTACTTC.

J is TRBJ2-1 and V is TRBV29-1; possibly TRBD2 for D (6 bases). With 4 bases removed from V and 9 bases from J, the gap between germline ends came to 16 bases. Germline lookup yields CDR1 SQVTM and CDR2 ANQGSEA. This CDR3 has 13 residues. The CDR3 loop is CSVVTSSLTEQFF. For the CDR3, the DNA is TGCAGCGTTGTAACTAGCTCTCTCACTGAGCAGTTCTTC.

The chain recombines TRBV9 with TRBJ2-1, with D possibly matching TRBD2 (5 bases). This CDR3 has 15 residues. Germline CDR1 and CDR2: SGDLS and YYNGEE. The ends were cut back, 0 bases at V and 4 bases at J, with 11 bases in the middle. CDR3 protein: CASSVEWERYNEQFF. CDR3 coding DNA: TGTGCCAGCAGCGTAGAATGGGAGAGGTACAATGAGCAGTTCTTC.

The chain employs TRBV6-5 and TRBJ2-1; 12 positions agree with TRBD2. The CDR3 sequence is 16 residues long. The junction had 4 bases not matched to a gene; V was cut back by 4 bases and J by 3 bases. Germline V gene sequence: CDR1 MNHEY, CDR2 SVGAGI. CDR3 DNA: TGTGCCAGCAGTTCACTAGCGGGAGGTCTCTACAATGAGCAGTTCTTC. Translated: CASSSLAGGLYNEQFF.

V gene TRBV25-1 combines with J gene TRBJ2-1; 10 nucleotides align to TRBD2. V was pared by 1 base and J by 8 bases, with 8 bases of the junction left unmatched. The germline CDR1 and CDR2 sequences are MGHDK and SYGVNS. CDR3 length equals 16 residues. The CDR3 here is CASSEWSPSGRHEQFF. In DNA, the CDR3 is TGTGCCAGCAGTGAATGGTCCCCTAGCGGGAGACATGAGCAGTTCTTC.

The chain carries TRBV6-5 and TRBJ1-2, with 10 bases aligning to TRBD1. CDR3 length: 14 residues. Per the germline V gene, CDR1 is MNHEY and CDR2 is SVGAGI. The J segment lost 7 bases and the V segment lost 2 bases, leaving 4 bases of the junction unmatched. The CDR3 is CASSYDRGRGGYTF. DNA for the CDR3: TGTGCCAGCAGTTACGACAGGGGGCGAGGTGGCTACACCTTC.

V usage is TRBV5-6 and J usage is TRBJ2-4, with 16 positions matching TRBD2. CDR1 is SGHDT and CDR2 is YYEEEE in the germline V gene. This CDR3 comprises 18 residues. The junction had 6 bases not matched to a gene; V was cut back by 5 bases and J by 1 base. The CDR3 DNA follows: TGTGCCAGCAGTTCTCCGGGACTAGCGGGAGGGGCCAAAAACATTCAGTACTTC. Translated, it gives CASSSPGLAGGAKNIQYF.

The sample holds one count of this clone. V and J are TRBV27 and TRBJ2-1; 7 bases are shared with TRBD2. CDR1 MNHEY and CDR2 SMNVEV come from the germline V gene (reference sequence). The CDR3 spans 13 residues. The trim removed 2 bases at V and 10 bases at J, leaving 5 bases unmatched. The CDR3 spells CASSLAGAREQFF. The CDR3 DNA reads TGTGCCAGCAGTTTAGCGGGAGCAAGGGAGCAGTTCTTC.

The sample holds one count of this clone. V gene TRBV19 combines with J gene TRBJ2-3; 7 bases map to TRBD2. The CDR3 spans 13 residues. Germline V gene sequence: CDR1 LNHDA, CDR2 SQIVND (reference sequence). Losses at the gene ends were 9 bases for V and 0 bases for J; bases not matched to a gene: 3. In nucleotides, the CDR3 is TGTGCCAGCCAGCGGGGAAGCACAGATACGCAGTATTTT. Translating gives CASQRGSTDTQYF. Looking up the rest from reference TRBV19 and TRBJ2-3 gives the full variable domain: DGGITQSPKYLFRKEGQNVTLSCEQNLNHDAMYWYRQDPGQGLRLIYYSQIVNDFQKGDIAEGYSVSREKKESFPLTVTSAQKNPTAFYLCASQRGSTDTQYFGPGTRLTVL.

The chain uses TRBV7-2 and TRBJ1-1; maybe TRBD1 (6 bases). The CDR3 is 14 amino acids. The germline V and J ends were trimmed by 3 bases and 11 bases, with 19 bases remaining between them. Germline values: CDR1 SGHTA, CDR2 FQGNSA. The CDR3 spells CASSFNKQGQWAFF. The DNA for the CDR3 is TGTGCCAGCAGCTTTAATAAGCAGGGACAATGGGCTTTCTTT. Together with reference TRBV7-2 and TRBJ1-1, the CDR3 gives the full variable domain: GAGVSQSPSNKVTEKGKDVELRCDPISGHTALYWYRQSLGQGLEFLIYFQGNSAPDKSGLPSDRFSAERTGGSVSTLTIQRTQQEDSAVYLCASSFNKQGQWAFFGQGTRLTVV.

The gene calls are TRBV18 and TRBJ2-1; 7 bases fit TRBD2. V shed 0 bases and J 8 bases; nucleotides not matched to a gene: 13. Germline V gene data show CDR1 as KGHSH and CDR2 as LQKENI. The CDR3 is made up of 17 amino acids. The CDR3 DNA reads TGTGCCAGCTCACCACCCCTTCGCGGGAGTCCCTGGGATGAGCAGTTCTTC. This sequence encodes CASSPPLRGSPWDEQFF. Full variable domain (missing parts from reference TRBV18 and TRBJ2-1): NAGVMQNPRHLVRRRGQEARLRCSPMKGHSHVYWYRQLPEEGLKFMVYLQKENIIDESGMPKERFSAEFPKEGPSILRIQQVVRGDSAAYFCASSPPLRGSPWDEQFFGPGTRLTVL.